This T cell receptor (beta chain) was sequenced for a study of blood T cell repertoires in COVID-19. The CDR3 totals 15 residues. CDR1 is SNHLY and CDR2 is FYNNEI in the germline V gene. V lost 4 bases and J lost 4; bases outside the gene matches: 6. Here immunoSEQ multiplex PCR was the method, and the copy in TCRdb shows in-frame clones only, minus some. The table includes about 210,000 clones, around 81% detected once. Sequenced input: PBMCs or T cells enriched from blood (not recorded which). The origin of this receptor is a woman between 45 and 60 years old with acute COVID-19. The V and J genes are TRBV2 and TRBJ2-7, with 11 bases that match TRBD2. The CDR3 region is CASSASGGSLYEQYF. CDR3 nucleotide sequence: TGTGCCAGCAGTGCTAGCGGGGGGTCACTTTACGAGCAGTACTTC.